The entry below describes one TCR beta chain. The CDR3 runs to 18 residues. Germline V CDR1 and CDR2: SGDLS, YYNGEE. Trimming shortened V by 0 bases and J by 8 bases, and 26 bases separated the two germline ends. This entry is derived from a study of technical replicates of blood from several donors. The table came from immunoSEQ multiplex PCR; TCRdb's copy has only in-frame clones and leaves some out. Of about 88,000 clones in the sample, around 93% were seen once. Sequencing was performed on T cells isolated from PBMCs. The receptor's source is a human donor in good health. The chain joins TRBV9 to TRBJ1-2; weak D call: TRBD1 (5 bases). CDR3 sequence reads: CASSVAPGWGGTYEGYTF. CDR3 coding DNA: TGTGCCAGCAGCGTAGCCCCGGGCTGGGGGGGGACCTATGAAGGCTACACCTTC. The full variable domain, rest sourced from reference TRBV9 and TRBJ1-2, is DSGVTQTPKHLITATGQRVTLRCSPRSGDLSVYWYQQSLDQGLQFLIQYYNGEERAKGNILERFSAQQFPDLHSELNLSSLELGDSALYFCASSVAPGWGGTYEGYTFGSGTRLTVV.